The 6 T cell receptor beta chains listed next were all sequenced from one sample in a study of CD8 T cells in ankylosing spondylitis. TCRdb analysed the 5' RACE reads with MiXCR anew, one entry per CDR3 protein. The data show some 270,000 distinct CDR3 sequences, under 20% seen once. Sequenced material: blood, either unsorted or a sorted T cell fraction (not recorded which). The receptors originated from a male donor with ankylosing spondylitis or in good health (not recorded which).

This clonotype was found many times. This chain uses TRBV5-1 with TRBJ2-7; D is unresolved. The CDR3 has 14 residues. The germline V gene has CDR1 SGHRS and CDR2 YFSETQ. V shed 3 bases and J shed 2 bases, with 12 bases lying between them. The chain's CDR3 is CASSYEYATYEQYF. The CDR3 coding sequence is TGCGCCAGCAGCTATGAGTACGCCACCTACGAGCAGTACTTC.

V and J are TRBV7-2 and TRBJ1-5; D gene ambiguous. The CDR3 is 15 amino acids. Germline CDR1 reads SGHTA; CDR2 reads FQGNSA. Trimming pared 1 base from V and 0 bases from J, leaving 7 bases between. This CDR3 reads CASSLGVYSNQPQHF. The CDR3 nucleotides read TGTGCCAGCAGCTTAGGGGTGTATAGCAATCAGCCCCAGCATTTT. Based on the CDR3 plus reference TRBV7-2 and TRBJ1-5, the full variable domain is GAGVSQSPSNKVTEKGKDVELRCDPISGHTALYWYRQSLGQGLEFLIYFQGNSAPDKSGLPSDRFSAERTGGSVSTLTIQRTQQEDSAVYLCASSLGVYSNQPQHFGDGTRLSIL.

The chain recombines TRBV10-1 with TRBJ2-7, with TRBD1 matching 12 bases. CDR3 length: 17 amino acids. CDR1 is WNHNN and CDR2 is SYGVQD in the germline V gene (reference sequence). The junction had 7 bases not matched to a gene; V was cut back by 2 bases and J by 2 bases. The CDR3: CASSEGTGGLGAYEQYF. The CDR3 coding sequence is TGCGCCAGCAGTGAGGGGACAGGGGGCCTGGGAGCCTACGAGCAGTACTTC.

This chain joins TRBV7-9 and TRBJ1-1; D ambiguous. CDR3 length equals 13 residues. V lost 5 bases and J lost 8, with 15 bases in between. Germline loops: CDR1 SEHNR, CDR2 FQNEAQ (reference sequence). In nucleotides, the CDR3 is TGTGCCAGCAGCCCGCCTGGGAGAGAAGAAGCTTTCTTT. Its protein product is CASSPPGREEAFF.

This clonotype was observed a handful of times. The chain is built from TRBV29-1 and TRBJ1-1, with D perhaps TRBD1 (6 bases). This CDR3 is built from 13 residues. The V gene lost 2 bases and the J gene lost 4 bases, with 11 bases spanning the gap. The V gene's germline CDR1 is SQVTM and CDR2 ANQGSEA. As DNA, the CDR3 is TGCAGCGTTGAAACAGGGTTCGGCACTGAAGCTTTCTTT. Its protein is CSVETGFGTEAFF.

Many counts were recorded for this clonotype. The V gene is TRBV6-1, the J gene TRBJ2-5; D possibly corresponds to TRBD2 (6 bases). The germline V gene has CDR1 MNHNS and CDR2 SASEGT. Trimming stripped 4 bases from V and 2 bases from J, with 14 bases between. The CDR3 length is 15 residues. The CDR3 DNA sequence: TGTGCCAGCAGTGCGGCGGGGCCCATGCAAGAGACCCAGTACTTC. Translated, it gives CASSAAGPMQETQYF.